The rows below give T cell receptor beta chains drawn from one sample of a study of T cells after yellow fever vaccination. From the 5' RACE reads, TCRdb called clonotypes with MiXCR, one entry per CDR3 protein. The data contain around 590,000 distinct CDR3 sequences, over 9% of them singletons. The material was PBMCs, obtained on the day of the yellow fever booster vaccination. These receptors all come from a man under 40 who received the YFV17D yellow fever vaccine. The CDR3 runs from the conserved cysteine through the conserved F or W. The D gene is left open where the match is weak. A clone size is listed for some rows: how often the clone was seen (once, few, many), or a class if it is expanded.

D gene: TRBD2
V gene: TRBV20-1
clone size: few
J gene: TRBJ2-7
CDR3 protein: CSARVLAGKGNEQYF
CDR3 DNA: TGCAGTGCTAGAGTTTTAGCGGGGAAAGGGAACGAGCAGTACTTC

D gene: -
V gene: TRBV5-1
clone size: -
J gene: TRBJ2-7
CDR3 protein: CASLPQGGIDGEQYF
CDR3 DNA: TGCGCCAGCCTCCCCCAGGGTGGGATTGATGGCGAGCAGTACTTC

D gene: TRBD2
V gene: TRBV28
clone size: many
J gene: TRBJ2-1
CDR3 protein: CAAVGGPRNEQFF
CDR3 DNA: TGTGCCGCCGTGGGAGGGCCGAGGAATGAGCAGTTCTTC

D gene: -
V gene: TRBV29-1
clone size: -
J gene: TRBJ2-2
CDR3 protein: CSVGRVITGELFF
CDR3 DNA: TGCAGCGTTGGGCGGGTCATCACCGGGGAGCTGTTTTTT

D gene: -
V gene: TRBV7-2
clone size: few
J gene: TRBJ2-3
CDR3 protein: CASSPGGSVTDTQYF
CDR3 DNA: TGTGCCAGCAGCCCGGGGGGCAGTGTCACAGATACGCAGTATTTT

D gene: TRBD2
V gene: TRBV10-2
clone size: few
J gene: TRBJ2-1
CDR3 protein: CASGLAVYNEQFF
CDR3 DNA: TGCGCCAGCGGACTAGCGGTTTACAATGAGCAGTTCTTC

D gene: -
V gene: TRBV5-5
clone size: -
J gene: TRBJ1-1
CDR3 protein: CASSFSGGVNTEAFF
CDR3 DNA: TGTGCCAGCAGCTTCTCCGGCGGAGTGAACACTGAAGCTTTCTTT

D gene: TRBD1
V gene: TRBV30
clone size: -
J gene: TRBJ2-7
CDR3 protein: CAWTRQGSSYEQYF
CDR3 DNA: TGTGCCTGGACCCGACAGGGGTCGAGCTACGAGCAGTACTTC

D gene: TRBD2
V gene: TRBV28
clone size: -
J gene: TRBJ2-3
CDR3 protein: CATLGTSANTQYF
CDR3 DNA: TGTGCCACTCTAGGGACTAGTGCTAATACGCAGTATTTT

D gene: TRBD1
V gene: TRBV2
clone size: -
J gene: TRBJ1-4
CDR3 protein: CASSGGQGNGEKLFF
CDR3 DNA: TGTGCCAGCAGTGGGGGACAGGGAAACGGGGAAAAACTGTTTTTT

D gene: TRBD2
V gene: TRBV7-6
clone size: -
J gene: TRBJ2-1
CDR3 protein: CASSQESTGGMVEQFF
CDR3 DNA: TGTGCCAGCAGTCAGGAGTCGACGGGAGGGATGGTTGAGCAGTTCTTC

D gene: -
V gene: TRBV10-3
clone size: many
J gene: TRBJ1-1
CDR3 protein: CAISARALNTEAFF
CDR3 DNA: TGTGCCATCAGTGCTAGGGCGCTTAACACTGAAGCTTTCTTT

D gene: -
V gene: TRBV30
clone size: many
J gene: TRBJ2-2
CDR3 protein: CAWMGTGELFF
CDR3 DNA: TGTGCCTGGATGGGAACCGGGGAGCTGTTTTTT

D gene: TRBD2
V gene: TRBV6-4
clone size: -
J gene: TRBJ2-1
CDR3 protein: CASSRTSGRTYNEQFF
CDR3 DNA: TGTGCCAGCAGTCGGACTAGCGGGAGGACTTACAATGAGCAGTTCTTC

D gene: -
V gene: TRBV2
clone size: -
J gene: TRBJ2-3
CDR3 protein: CASTFLVSTDTQYF
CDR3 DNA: TGTGCCAGCACGTTTTTGGTTAGCACAGATACGCAGTATTTT

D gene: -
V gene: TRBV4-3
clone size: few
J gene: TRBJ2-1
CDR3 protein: CASSQDPWRTNNEQFF
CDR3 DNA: TGCGCCAGCAGCCAAGATCCGTGGAGAACCAACAATGAGCAGTTCTTC

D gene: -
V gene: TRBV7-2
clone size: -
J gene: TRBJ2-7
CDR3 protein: CASSLGVRGYEQYF
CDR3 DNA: TGTGCCAGCAGCTTAGGAGTTCGGGGCTACGAGCAGTACTTC

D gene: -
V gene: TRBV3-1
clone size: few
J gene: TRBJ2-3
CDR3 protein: CASSHTSIAITQYF
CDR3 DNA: TGTGCCAGCAGCCACACCTCTATAGCTATCACGCAGTATTTT

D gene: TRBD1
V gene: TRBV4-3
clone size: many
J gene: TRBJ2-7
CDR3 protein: CASSQDIGTGSYEQYF
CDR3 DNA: TGCGCCAGCAGCCAAGATATCGGGACAGGGTCCTACGAGCAGTACTTC

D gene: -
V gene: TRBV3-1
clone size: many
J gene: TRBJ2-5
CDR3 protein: CASSRPDGMGVETQYF
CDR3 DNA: TGTGCCAGCAGCCGTCCCGACGGAATGGGGGTAGAGACCCAGTACTTC

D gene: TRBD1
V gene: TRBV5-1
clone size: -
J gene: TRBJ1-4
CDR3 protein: CASSRASRTGIGATNEKLFF
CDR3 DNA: TGCGCCAGCAGCCGAGCCTCGCGGACAGGGATAGGGGCAACTAATGAAAAACTGTTTTTT

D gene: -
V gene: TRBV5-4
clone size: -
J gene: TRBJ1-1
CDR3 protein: CASSLSQGEAFF
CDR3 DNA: TGTGCCAGCAGCTTGAGTCAGGGTGAAGCTTTCTTT

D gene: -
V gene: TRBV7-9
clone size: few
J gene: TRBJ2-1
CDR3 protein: CASRFSYNEQFF
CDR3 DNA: TGTGCCAGCAGGTTTTCCTACAATGAGCAGTTCTTC

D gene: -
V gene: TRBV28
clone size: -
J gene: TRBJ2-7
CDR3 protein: CASSLYTELSYEQYF
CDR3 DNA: TGTGCCAGCAGTTTATACACAGAACTCAGCTACGAGCAGTACTTC

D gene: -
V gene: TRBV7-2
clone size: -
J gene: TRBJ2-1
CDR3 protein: CASSPRRTPGSEQFF
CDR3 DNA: TGTGCCAGCAGCCCGAGACGGACCCCCGGGAGTGAGCAGTTCTTC

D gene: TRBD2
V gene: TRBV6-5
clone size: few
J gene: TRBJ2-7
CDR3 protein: CASSYTTSGRSEQYF
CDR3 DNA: TGTGCCAGCAGTTACACGACTAGCGGGAGATCTGAGCAGTACTTC

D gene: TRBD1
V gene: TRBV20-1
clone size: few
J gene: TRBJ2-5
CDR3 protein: CSAITGGKETQYF
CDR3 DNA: TGCAGTGCTATCACAGGGGGGAAAGAGACCCAGTACTTC

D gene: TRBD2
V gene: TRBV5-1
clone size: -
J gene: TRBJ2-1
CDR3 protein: CASSLVPSGKNEQFF
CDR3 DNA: TGCGCCAGCAGCTTGGTTCCTAGCGGGAAGAATGAGCAGTTCTTC

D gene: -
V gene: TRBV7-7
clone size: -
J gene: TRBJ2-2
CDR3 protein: CASSQAEGLLFF
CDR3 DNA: TGTGCTAGCAGCCAGGCGGAGGGGCTGCTGTTTTTT

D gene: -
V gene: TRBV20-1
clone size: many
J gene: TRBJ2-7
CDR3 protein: CSARDLYAYGGSYEQYF
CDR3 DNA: TGCAGTGCTAGAGATCTGTACGCCTATGGGGGGTCCTACGAGCAGTACTTC

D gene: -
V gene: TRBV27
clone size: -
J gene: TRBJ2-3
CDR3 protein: CASSSKGLRTDTQYF
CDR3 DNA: TGTGCCAGCAGCTCTAAAGGACTAAGGACAGATACGCAGTATTTT

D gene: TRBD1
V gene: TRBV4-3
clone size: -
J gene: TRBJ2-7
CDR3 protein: CASSLQGGGISYEQYF
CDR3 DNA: TGCGCCAGCAGCCTTCAAGGGGGCGGAATCTCCTACGAGCAGTACTTC

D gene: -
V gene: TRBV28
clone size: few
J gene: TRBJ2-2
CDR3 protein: CASSPPPGRLGSNTGELFF
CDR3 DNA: TGTGCCAGCAGTCCGCCGCCCGGGCGACTAGGCTCGAACACCGGGGAGCTGTTTTTT

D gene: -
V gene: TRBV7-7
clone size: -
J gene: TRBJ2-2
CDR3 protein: CASSSLTGYTGELFF
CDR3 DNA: TGTGCCAGCAGCTCGCTCACGGGGTACACCGGGGAGCTGTTTTTT

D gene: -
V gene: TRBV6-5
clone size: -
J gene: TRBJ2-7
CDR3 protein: CASSYSQASSYEQYF
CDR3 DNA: TGTGCCAGCAGTTACTCACAGGCAAGCTCCTACGAGCAGTACTTC

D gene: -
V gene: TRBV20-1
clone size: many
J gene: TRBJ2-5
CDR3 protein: CSATDGYQETQYF
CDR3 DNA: TGCAGTGCCACAGACGGATACCAAGAGACCCAGTACTTC

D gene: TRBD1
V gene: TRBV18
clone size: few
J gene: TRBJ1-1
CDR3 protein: CASSLGTAVNTEAFF
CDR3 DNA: TGTGCCAGCTCCCTGGGGACAGCGGTTAACACTGAAGCTTTCTTT

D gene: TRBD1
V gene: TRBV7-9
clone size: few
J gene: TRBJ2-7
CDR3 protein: CASRFGQGGYEQYF
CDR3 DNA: TGTGCCAGCAGATTCGGACAGGGGGGCTACGAGCAGTACTTC

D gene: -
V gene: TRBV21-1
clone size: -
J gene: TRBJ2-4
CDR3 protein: CASSKVKLKATKNIQYF
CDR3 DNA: TGTGCCAGCAGCAAAGTGAAGCTAAAGGCTACCAAAAACATTCAGTACTTC

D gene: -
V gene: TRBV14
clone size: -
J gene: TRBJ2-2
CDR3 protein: CASSHGFSTGELFF
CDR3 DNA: TGTGCCAGCAGCCATGGGTTTAGCACCGGGGAGCTGTTTTTT

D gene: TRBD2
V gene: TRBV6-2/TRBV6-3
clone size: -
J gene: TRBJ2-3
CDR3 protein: CASSYSRREWSDTQYF
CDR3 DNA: TGTGCCAGCAGTTACTCGAGGCGGGAGTGGAGCGATACGCAGTATTTT

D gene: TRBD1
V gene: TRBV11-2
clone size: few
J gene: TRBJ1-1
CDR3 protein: CASTQGADTEAFF
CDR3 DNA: TGTGCCAGCACACAGGGGGCAGACACTGAAGCTTTCTTT

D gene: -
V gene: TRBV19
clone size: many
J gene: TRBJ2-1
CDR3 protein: CASSPSNNPYNEQFF
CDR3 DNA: TGTGCCAGTAGTCCGTCGAACAACCCTTACAATGAGCAGTTCTTC

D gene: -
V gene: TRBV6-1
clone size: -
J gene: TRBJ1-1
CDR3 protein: CASSSGTRVSTEAFF
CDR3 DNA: TGTGCCAGCAGTAGCGGGACAAGGGTCTCCACTGAAGCTTTCTTT

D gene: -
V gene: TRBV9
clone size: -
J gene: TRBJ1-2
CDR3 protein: CASSVEATNYGYTF
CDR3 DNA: TGTGCCAGCAGCGTAGAGGCTACTAACTATGGCTACACCTTC

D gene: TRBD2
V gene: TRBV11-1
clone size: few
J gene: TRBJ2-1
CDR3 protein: CASSLHSQAGGPSDEQFF
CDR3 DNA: TGTGCCAGCAGCTTACATAGTCAGGCGGGAGGGCCCTCCGATGAGCAGTTCTTC

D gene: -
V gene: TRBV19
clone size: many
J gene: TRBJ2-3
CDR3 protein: CASSIVGSDTQYF
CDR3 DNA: TGTGCCAGTAGTATAGTGGGGTCAGATACGCAGTATTTT

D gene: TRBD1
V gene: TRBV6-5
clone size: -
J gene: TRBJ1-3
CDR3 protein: CASSYGQGVRGNTIYF
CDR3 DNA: TGTGCCAGCAGTTATGGGCAGGGGGTTCGTGGAAACACCATATATTTT

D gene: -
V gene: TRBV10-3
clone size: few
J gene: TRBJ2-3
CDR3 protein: CAIGTTGDTQYF
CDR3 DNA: TGTGCCATCGGGACCACGGGGGATACGCAGTATTTT

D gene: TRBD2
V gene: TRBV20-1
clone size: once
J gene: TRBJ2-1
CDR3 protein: CSLRGVAGEIGSGNEQFF
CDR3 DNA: TGCAGTCTGCGGGGGGTAGCGGGAGAAATTGGATCTGGGAATGAGCAGTTCTTC

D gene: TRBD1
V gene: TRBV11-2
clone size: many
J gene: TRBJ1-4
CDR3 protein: CASSPGTVEKLFF
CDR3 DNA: TGTGCCAGCAGCCCGGGGACAGTAGAAAAACTGTTTTTT

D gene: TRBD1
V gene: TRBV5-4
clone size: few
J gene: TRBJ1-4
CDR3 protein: CASSLDQTGNEKLFF
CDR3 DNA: TGTGCCAGCAGCTTGGACCAGACAGGGAATGAAAAACTGTTTTTT